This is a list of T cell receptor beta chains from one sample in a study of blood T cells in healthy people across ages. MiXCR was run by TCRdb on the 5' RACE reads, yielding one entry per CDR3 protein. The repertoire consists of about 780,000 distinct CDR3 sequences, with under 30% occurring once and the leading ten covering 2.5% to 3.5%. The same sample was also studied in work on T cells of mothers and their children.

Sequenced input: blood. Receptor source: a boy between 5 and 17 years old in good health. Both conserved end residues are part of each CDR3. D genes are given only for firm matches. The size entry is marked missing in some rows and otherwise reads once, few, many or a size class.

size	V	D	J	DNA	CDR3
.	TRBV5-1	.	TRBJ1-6	TGCGCCAGCAGCATACAGGGTACCGACTCCTATAATTCACCCCTCCACTTT	CASSIQGTDSYNSPLHF
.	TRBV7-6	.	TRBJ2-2	TGTGCCAGCAGCTTACGACAGTACACCGGGGAGCTGTTTTTT	CASSLRQYTGELFF
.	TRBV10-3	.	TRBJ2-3	TGTGCCATCAGTGATTCCGGGGGCACAGATACGCAGTATTTT	CAISDSGGTDTQYF
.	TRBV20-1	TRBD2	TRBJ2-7	TGCAGTGCTAGACTCTCGCGGGGGGCATCCTACGAGCAGTACTTC	CSARLSRGASYEQYF
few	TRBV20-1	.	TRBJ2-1	TGCAGTGCTACGGGAACTACCAATGAGCAGTTCTTC	CSATGTTNEQFF
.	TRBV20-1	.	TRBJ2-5	TGCAGTGCCGGGTGGGGCCGCCAAGAGACCCAGTACTTC	CSAGWGRQETQYF
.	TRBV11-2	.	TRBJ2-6	TGTGCCAGCAGCTCGGCGGGGTTTACTGGGGCCAACGTCCTGACTTTC	CASSSAGFTGANVLTF
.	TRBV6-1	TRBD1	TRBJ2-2	TGTGCCAGCAGCCCCGGACAGGGTGGGGGCACCGGGGAGCTGTTTTTT	CASSPGQGGGTGELFF
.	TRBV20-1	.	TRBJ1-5	TGCAGTGCTAGAGATGGGAGTCCAAATCAGCCCCAGCATTTT	CSARDGSPNQPQHF
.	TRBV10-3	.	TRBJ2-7	TGTGCCATCAGTGATATAGGACAGCAGTACTTC	CAISDIGQQYF
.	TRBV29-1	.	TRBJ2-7	TGCAGCGTTGAAGTGCAGGGCTACGAGCAGTACTTC	CSVEVQGYEQYF